The present entry profiles one T cell receptor beta chain with its context. This CDR3 is built from 15 residues. Germline-derived CDR1 and CDR2 are MNHEY and SMNVEV (reference sequence). V was trimmed by 3 bases and J by 1 base, leaving 10 bases between them. This entry belongs to a study of blood T cell repertoires in COVID-19. Overall study: Acute and convalescent COVID-19 samples came from the United States, Italy and Spain.

In the original processing: Nucleated cell number was recorded as an estimate derived from reference gene primer amplification. Sequenced by immunoSEQ multiplex PCR; TCRdb stores in-frame clones only, minus some. From that table come the V and J calls and clone size; the DNA was used to work out D and trimming. The table includes about 270,000 clones, about 89% detected once. The chain uses TRBV27 and TRBJ2-1, with TRBD1 as a possible D gene (5 bases). The receptor's source is a man aged 35 to 55 with active or convalescent COVID-19. The sequencing input was peripheral blood. CDR3 DNA: TGTGCCAGCAGTTTCTCCCAGGGTTCCTACAATGAGCAGTTCTTC. It codes for CASSFSQGSYNEQFF.